This entry lists 21 T cell receptor beta chains sequenced from one sample in a study of control samples from healthy donors and cancer patients. Libraries were prepared by immunoSEQ multiplex PCR; TCRdb keeps only in-frame clonotypes and omits some of them. The repertoire holds roughly 180,000 clones, 80% to 95% seen once, with 4.1% in the top ten. Sequencing was done on a sample of blood. The receptors derive from a woman aged 55-69 years in good health.

This CDR3 is CASSAKQGPYGYTF. The DNA of the CDR3 is TGTGCCAGCAGCGCCAAACAGGGTCCCTATGGCTACACCTTC. The gene calls are TRBV7-2 and TRBJ1-2; D is perhaps TRBD1 (6 bases). Germline V gene sequence: CDR1 SGHTA, CDR2 FQGNSA. The CDR3 spans 14 residues. Trimming removed 5 bases from V and 4 bases from J, with 14 bases in between.

The V call is TRBV4-3, the J call TRBJ2-4; no reliable D call. Germline V gene sequence: CDR1 LGHNA, CDR2 YSLEER. There are 15 residues in the CDR3. V lost 0 bases and J lost 2, with 8 bases in between. The CDR3, as DNA: TGCGCCAGCAGCCAAGACGGGCTACCCAAAAACATTCAGTACTTC. Translated, it gives CASSQDGLPKNIQYF.

V and J are TRBV7-2 and TRBJ2-5; 15 bases fit TRBD2. Germline V gene data show CDR1 as SGHTA and CDR2 as FQGNSA. CDR3 length: 17 amino acids. The V gene end was trimmed by 5 bases and the J gene end by 7 bases; junction bases not matched to a gene: 11. The CDR3 bases are TGTGCCAGCAGCCCACGGACTAGCGGGGGGGCCGTGCTGACCCAGTACTTC. This gives the protein CASSPRTSGGAVLTQYF.

The V gene is TRBV11-3, the J gene TRBJ1-1; TRBD1 is a possible D gene (5 bases). Trimming cost V 1 base and J 1 base, with 13 bases left between them. The germline V gene has CDR1 SGHNT and CDR2 YENEEA. CDR3 size: 16 residues. DNA of the CDR3: TGTGCCAGCAGCTTAGGATTTACGGGACGGAACACTGAAGCTTTCTTT. Translated: CASSLGFTGRNTEAFF.

This clone was observed a single time. The chain recombines TRBV27 with TRBJ2-3, with D perhaps matching TRBD2 (6 bases). Looked up from germline, CDR1 is MNHEY and CDR2 is SMNVEV (reference sequence). Trimming removed 2 bases at V and 1 base at J, with 16 bases between. This CDR3 has 17 amino acids. CDR3 in amino acids: CASSLQFRGYGTDTQYF. The CDR3 DNA reads TGTGCCAGCAGTTTACAGTTCCGGGGGTATGGCACAGATACGCAGTATTTT.

The CDR3 spells CASSFRAGYTF. For the CDR3, the DNA is TGTGCCAGCAGTTTTAGGGCTGGCTACACCTTC. The chain recombines TRBV12-3 or TRBV12-4 with TRBJ1-2; D not resolved. The CDR3 runs to 11 residues. V lost 3 bases and J 7 bases, leaving 6 bases between the germline ends.

This clone was picked up one time. CDR3 in amino acids: CASSQQRGNGFYF. The CDR3 DNA sequence: TGTGCCAGCAGCCAACAGCGAGGGAATGGCTTTTACTTC. The genes are TRBV7-2 and TRBJ2-4; D possibly corresponds to TRBD2 (5 bases). CDR3 length: 13 amino acids. V lost 5 bases and J lost 16, with 21 bases in between. The germline V gene has CDR1 SGHTA and CDR2 FQGNSA.

The chain joins TRBV7-9 to TRBJ2-3, with unresolved D. V was cut by 2 bases and J by 2 bases, with 11 bases left in between. The CDR3 loop spans 15 amino acids. CDR1 and CDR2 from the germline V gene are SEHNR and FQNEAQ (reference sequence). The CDR3 nucleotides are TGTGCCAGCAGCTTAATGGCGATTTCCACAGATACGCAGTATTTT. Translation gives CASSLMAISTDTQYF. The full variable domain, rest sourced from reference TRBV7-9 and TRBJ2-3, is DTGVSQNPRHKITKRGQNVTFRCDPISEHNRLYWYRQTLGQGPEFLTYFQNEAQLEKSRLLSDRFSAERPKGSFSTLEIQRTEQGDSAMYLCASSLMAISTDTQYFGPGTRLTVL.

V usage is TRBV9 and J usage is TRBJ1-1, with 7 bases matching TRBD1. V was pared by 4 bases and J by 0 bases, with 9 bases of the junction left unmatched. There are 16 residues in the CDR3. CDR1 SGDLS and CDR2 YYNGEE come from the germline V gene. As DNA, the CDR3 is TGTGCCAGCAGCCCGACCCCAGGGGGTGTGAACACTGAAGCTTTCTTT. Translation gives CASSPTPGGVNTEAFF.

The chain recombines TRBV7-9 with TRBJ2-7; 8 bases are a match to TRBD1. Germline lookup yields CDR1 SEHNR and CDR2 FQNEAQ (reference sequence). The CDR3 has 15 residues. J lost 4 bases, V lost 0 bases, and 5 bases had no gene match. The CDR3 DNA reads as TGTGCCAGCAGCTTAGCCCAGGGGGCTAGGTACGAGCAGTACTTC. It specifies CASSLAQGARYEQYF.

V is TRBV5-4 and J is TRBJ1-4; 7 positions match TRBD1. Trimming at V came to 2 bases and at J to 2 bases, leaving 3 bases not matched to a gene. The CDR3 is made up of 15 amino acids. Germline CDR1 and CDR2: SGHNT and YYREEE (reference sequence). The chain's CDR3 is CASSFPGQTNEKLFF. As DNA, the CDR3 is TGTGCCAGCAGCTTTCCGGGACAGACTAATGAAAAACTGTTTTTT. The variable domain in full, with the rest retrieved from reference TRBV5-4 and TRBJ1-4, is ETGVTQSPTHLIKTRGQQVTLRCSSQSGHNTVSWYQQALGQGPQFIFQYYREEENGRGNFPPRFSGLQFPNYSSELNVNALELDDSALYLCASSFPGQTNEKLFFGSGTQLSVL.

The chain links TRBV7-6 to TRBJ2-1; 14 bases line up with TRBD2. The V segment lost 5 bases and the J segment 7 bases; nucleotides outside the gene matches: 10. The CDR3 length is 17 residues. In germline, CDR1 is SGHVS, CDR2 FNYEAQ. CDR3 sequence (DNA): TGTGCCAGCAGCCTAGACTCCCGGACTAGCGGGGGGAATGAGCAGTTCTTC. Its protein product is CASSLDSRTSGGNEQFF.

V is TRBV15 and J is TRBJ2-3, with D possibly being TRBD2 (5 bases). The CDR3 sequence is 16 residues long. Trimming stripped 0 bases from V and 6 bases from J, with 16 bases between. Germline V lookup: CDR1 LNHNV, CDR2 YYDKDF (reference sequence). CDR3 sequence: CATSRDLRRTGDTQYF. The DNA for the CDR3 is TGTGCCACCAGCAGAGATCTCCGAAGGACTGGGGATACGCAGTATTTT.

This chain connects TRBV7-8 to TRBJ1-2; 7 positions agree with TRBD1. Per germline, CDR1 SGHVS and CDR2 FQNEAQ. The junction had 4 bases not matched to a gene; V was cut back by 8 bases and J by 1 base. The CDR3 has 13 amino acids. The CDR3 loop is CASGDRVNYGYTF. CDR3 in DNA: TGTGCCAGCGGAGACAGGGTTAACTATGGCTACACCTTC.

V usage is TRBV13 and J usage is TRBJ2-4; D is possibly TRBD1 (6 bases). This CDR3 is 17 amino acids long. Trimming took 6 bases from V and 1 from J, leaving 19 bases between them. Germline lookup yields CDR1 PRHDT and CDR2 FYEKMQ (reference sequence). The CDR3: CASSRGQIPLAKNIQYF. The CDR3 bases are TGTGCCAGCAGTCGCGGACAGATACCTTTGGCCAAAAACATTCAGTACTTC.

This chain joins TRBV4-3 and TRBJ2-7; a weak D match, TRBD1 (5 bases). This CDR3 region has 16 residues. Germline V lookup: CDR1 LGHNA, CDR2 YSLEER. V lost 3 bases and J 0 bases, leaving 15 bases between the germline ends. The CDR3 DNA reads as TGCGCCAGCAGCCAGGATAACAGGCGTTTCTCCTACGAGCAGTACTTC. It yields the protein CASSQDNRRFSYEQYF.

The CDR3 is CASSFSFNYGYTF. CDR3 nucleotide sequence: TGTGCCAGCAGCTTCAGCTTTAACTATGGCTACACCTTC. The chain is built from TRBV5-5 and TRBJ1-2; D is undetermined. Per the germline V gene, CDR1 is SGHKS and CDR2 is YYEKEE (reference sequence). The length of the CDR3 is 13 residues. Trimming stripped 2 bases from V and 1 base from J, with 6 bases between.

This chain joins TRBV5-1 and TRBJ2-2, with D perhaps matching TRBD1 (5 bases). V lost 4 bases and J lost 0, with 10 bases in between. Germline lookup yields CDR1 SGHRS and CDR2 YFSETQ. The CDR3 length is 15 residues. CDR3 nucleotides: TGCGCCAGCAGCCCAACCAGGGCGAACACCGGGGAGCTGTTTTTT. Its translation is CASSPTRANTGELFF.

The rearrangement links TRBV7-2 to TRBJ2-4, with D possibly being TRBD2 (6 bases). The V gene's germline CDR1 is SGHTA and CDR2 FQGNSA. Trimming left V 0 bases short and J 0 bases short, with 21 bases between. This CDR3 contains 20 residues. The chain's CDR3 is CASSLASYRGTGGAKNIQYF. The CDR3 bases are TGTGCCAGCAGCTTAGCTTCTTACCGGGGGACCGGGGGAGCCAAAAACATTCAGTACTTC.

This clone has a single count. The V and J genes are TRBV12-3 or TRBV12-4 and TRBJ1-2; D is ambiguous. CDR3 size: 13 residues. V was cut by 6 bases and J by 2 bases, with 10 bases left in between. CDR3 sequence: CASRKDGNYGYTF. The CDR3 DNA reads as TGTGCCAGCAGGAAGGACGGAAACTATGGCTACACCTTC.

The chain has TRBV28 and TRBJ2-7; either TRBD1 or TRBD2 may fit D (6 bases each). Per germline, CDR1 MDHEN and CDR2 SYDVKM. CDR3 length equals 14 residues. The V end lost 6 bases, the J end lost 3 bases, and 15 bases lay between the germline ends. The CDR3 spells CASSPGGRDYEQYF. The CDR3 nucleotides read TGTGCCAGCAGCCCCGGGGGCAGGGACTACGAGCAGTACTTC.